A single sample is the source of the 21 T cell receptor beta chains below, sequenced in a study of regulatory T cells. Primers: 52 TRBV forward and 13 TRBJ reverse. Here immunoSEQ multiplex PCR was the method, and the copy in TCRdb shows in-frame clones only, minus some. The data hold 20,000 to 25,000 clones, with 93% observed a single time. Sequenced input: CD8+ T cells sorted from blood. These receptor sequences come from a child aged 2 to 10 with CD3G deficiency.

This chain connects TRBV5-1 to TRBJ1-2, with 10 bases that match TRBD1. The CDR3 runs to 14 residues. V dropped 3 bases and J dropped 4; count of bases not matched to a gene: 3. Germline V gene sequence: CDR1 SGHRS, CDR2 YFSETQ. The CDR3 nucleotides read TGCGCCAGCAGCTGGACAGGGGGACTCTATGGCTACACCTTC. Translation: CASSWTGGLYGYTF. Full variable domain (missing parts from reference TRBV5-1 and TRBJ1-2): KAGVTQTPRYLIKTRGQQVTLSCSPISGHRSVSWYQQTPGQGLQFLFEYFSETQRNKGNFPGRFSGRQFSNSRSEMNVSTLELGDSALYLCASSWTGGLYGYTFGSGTRLTVV.

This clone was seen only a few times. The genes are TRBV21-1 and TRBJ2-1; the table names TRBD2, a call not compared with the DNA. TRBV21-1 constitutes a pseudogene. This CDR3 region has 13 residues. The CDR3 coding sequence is TGTGCCAGCACCATTGCCCCCGTAGATGAGCAGTTCTTC. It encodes CASTIAPVDEQFF.

The CDR3 nucleotides read TGTGCCAGCAGCCAACTCATGGAGACAGGGGCCCACGAGCAGTACTTC. This codes for CASSQLMETGAHEQYF. The chain uses TRBV28 and TRBJ2-7; TRBD1 aligns across 8 bases. The germline CDR1 and CDR2 sequences are MDHEN and SYDVKM. CDR3 length equals 16 residues. J gave up 5 bases and V 6 bases, and 15 bases lay outside the gene matches.

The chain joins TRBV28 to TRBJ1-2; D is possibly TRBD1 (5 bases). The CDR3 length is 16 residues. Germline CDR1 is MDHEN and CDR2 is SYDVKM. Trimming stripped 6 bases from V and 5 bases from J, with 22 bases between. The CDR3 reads CASSLERQSLGYGYTF. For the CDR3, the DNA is TGTGCCAGCAGCCTCGAGAGACAGTCTTTAGGTTATGGCTACACCTTC.

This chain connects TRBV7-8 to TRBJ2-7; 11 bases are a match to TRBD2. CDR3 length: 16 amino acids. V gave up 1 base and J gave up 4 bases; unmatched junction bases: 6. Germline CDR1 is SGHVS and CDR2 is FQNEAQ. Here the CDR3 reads CASSLVSSGRQYEQYF. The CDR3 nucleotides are TGTGCCAGCAGCTTAGTCTCTAGCGGGAGGCAATACGAGCAGTACTTC.

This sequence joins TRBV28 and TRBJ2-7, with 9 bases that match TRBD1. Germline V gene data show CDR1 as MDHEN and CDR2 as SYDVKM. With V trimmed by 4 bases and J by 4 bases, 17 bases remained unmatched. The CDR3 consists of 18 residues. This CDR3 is CASSSPKQNRDRVYEQYF. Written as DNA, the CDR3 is TGTGCCAGCAGTTCCCCTAAACAAAACCGGGACAGGGTGTACGAGCAGTACTTC.

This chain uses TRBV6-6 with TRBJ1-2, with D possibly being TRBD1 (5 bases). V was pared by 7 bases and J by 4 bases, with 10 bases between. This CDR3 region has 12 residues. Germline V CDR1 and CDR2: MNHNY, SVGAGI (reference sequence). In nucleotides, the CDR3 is TGTGCCAGCAATCCGGGGACCTATGGCTACACCTTC. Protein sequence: CASNPGTYGYTF.

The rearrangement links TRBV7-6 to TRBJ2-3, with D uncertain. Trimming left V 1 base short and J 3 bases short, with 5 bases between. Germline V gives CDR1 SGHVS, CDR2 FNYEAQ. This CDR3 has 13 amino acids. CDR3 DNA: TGTGCCAGCAGCTTAGAGCCGACAGATACGCAGTATTTT. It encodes CASSLEPTDTQYF.

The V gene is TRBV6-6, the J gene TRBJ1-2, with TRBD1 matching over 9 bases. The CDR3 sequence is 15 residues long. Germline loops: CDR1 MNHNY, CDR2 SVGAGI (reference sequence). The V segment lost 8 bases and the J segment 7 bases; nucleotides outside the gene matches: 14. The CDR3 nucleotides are TGTGCCAGCCGATCCGACTACGGGACAGGGAGTGGCTACACCTTC. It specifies CASRSDYGTGSGYTF.

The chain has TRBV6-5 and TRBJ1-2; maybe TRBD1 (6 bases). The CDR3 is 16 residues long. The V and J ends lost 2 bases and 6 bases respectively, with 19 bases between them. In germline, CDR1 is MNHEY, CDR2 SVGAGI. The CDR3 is CASSYRRQDVYDGYTF. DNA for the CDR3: TGTGCCAGCAGTTACCGCCGACAGGATGTATATGATGGCTACACCTTC.

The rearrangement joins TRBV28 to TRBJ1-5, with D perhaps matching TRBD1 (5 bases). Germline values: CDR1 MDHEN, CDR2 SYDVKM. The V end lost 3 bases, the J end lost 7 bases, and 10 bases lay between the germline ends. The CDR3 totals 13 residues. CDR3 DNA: TGTGCCAGCAGTTTTCTAGGGGTCCAGCCCCAGCATTTT. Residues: CASSFLGVQPQHF.

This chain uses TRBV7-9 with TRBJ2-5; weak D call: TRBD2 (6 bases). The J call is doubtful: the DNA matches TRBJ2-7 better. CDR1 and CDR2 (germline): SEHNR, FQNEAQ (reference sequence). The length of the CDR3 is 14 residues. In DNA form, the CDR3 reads TGTGCCAGCAGCTCCCAGCGGGTCCCCGACGAGCAGTACTTC. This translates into CASSSQRVPDEQYF.

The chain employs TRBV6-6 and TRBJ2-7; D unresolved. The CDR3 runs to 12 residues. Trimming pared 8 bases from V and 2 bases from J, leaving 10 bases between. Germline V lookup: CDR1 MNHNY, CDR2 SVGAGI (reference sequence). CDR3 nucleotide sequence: TGTGCCAGCGGCTATAGGGCCTACGAGCAGTACTTC. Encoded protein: CASGYRAYEQYF.

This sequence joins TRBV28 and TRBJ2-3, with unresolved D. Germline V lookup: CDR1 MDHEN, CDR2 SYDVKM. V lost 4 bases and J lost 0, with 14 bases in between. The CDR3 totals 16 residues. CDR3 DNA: TGTGCCAGCAGTTCCCCTACTTCGTCTAGCACAGATACGCAGTATTTT. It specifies CASSSPTSSSTDTQYF.

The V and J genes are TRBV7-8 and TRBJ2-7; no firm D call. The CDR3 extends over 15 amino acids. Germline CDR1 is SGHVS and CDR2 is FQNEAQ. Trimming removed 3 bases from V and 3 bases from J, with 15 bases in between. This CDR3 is CASSFSAGPLYEQYF. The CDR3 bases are TGTGCCAGCAGCTTTTCCGCCGGGCCCCTCTACGAGCAGTACTTC.

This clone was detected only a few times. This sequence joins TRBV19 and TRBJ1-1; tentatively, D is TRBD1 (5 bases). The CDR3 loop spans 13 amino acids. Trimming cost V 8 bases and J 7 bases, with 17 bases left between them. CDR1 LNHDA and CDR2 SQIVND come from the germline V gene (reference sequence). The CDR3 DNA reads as TGTGCCAGTTCCGGGACCGTGGACCTTGAAGCTTTCTTT. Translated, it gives CASSGTVDLEAFF. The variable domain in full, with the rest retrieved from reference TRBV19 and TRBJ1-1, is DGGITQSPKYLFRKEGQNVTLSCEQNLNHDAMYWYRQDPGQGLRLIYYSQIVNDFQKGDIAEGYSVSREKKESFPLTVTSAQKNPTAFYLCASSGTVDLEAFFGQGTRLTVV.

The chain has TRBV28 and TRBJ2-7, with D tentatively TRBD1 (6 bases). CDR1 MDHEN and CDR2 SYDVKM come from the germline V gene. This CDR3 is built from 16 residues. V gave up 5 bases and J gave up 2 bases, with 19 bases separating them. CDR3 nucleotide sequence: TGTGCCAGCAGTCACGCAACCAGGGGACGGACCTACGAGCAGTACTTC. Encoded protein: CASSHATRGRTYEQYF.

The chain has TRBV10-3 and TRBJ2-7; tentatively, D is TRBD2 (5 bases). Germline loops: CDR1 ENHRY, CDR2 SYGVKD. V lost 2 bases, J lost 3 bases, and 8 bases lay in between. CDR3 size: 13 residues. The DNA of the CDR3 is TGTGCCATCAGTGAGGCGGGTTTCTACGAGCAGTACTTC. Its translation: CAISEAGFYEQYF.

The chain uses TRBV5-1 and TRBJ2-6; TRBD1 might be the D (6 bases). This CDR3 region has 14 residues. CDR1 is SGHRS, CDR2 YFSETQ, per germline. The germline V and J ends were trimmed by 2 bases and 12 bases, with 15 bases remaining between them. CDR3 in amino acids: CASSLGSGVGVLTF. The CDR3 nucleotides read TGCGCCAGCAGCTTAGGGTCAGGGGTCGGCGTCCTGACTTTC.

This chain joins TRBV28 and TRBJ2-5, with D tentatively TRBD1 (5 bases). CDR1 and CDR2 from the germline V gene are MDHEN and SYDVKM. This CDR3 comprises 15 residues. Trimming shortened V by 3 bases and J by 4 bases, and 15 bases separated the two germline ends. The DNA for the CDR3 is TGTGCCAGCAGTTTTTCCGAGACAGCCAGAGAGACCCAGTACTTC. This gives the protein CASSFSETARETQYF.

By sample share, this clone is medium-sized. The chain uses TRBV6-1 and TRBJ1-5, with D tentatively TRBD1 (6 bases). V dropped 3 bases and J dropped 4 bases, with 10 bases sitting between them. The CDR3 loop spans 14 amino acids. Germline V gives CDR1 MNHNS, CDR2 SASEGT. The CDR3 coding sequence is TGTGCCAGCAGTGACCGGGGGCCGAATCAGCCCCAGCATTTT. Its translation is CASSDRGPNQPQHF.